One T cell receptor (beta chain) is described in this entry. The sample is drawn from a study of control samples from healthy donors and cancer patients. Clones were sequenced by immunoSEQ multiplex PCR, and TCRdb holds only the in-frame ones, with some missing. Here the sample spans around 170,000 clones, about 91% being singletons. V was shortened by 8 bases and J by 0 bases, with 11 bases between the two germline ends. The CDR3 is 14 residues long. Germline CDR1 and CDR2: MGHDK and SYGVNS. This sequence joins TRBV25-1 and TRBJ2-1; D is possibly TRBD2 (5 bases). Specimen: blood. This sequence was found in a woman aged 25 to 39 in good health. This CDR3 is CASAGGSSYNEQFF. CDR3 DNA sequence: TGTGCCAGCGCGGGCGGAAGCTCCTACAATGAGCAGTTCTTC.